These 8 T cell receptor beta chains share one sample of origin, sequenced in a study of blood T cell repertoires in COVID-19. Here immunoSEQ multiplex PCR was the method, and the copy in TCRdb shows in-frame clones only, minus some. The sample gives 210,000 or so clones, 85% to 90% of which show up once; roughly 4.5% is in the top ten. Sequenced input: peripheral blood. The source of these receptors is a man in his fifties or sixties with acute or convalescent COVID-19.

CDR3 in amino acids: CSTSGALSTDTQYF. CDR3 sequence (DNA): TGTTCGACTAGCGGGGCCCTTAGCACAGATACGCAGTATTTT. The chain uses TRBV7-9 and TRBJ2-3, with TRBD2 matching 11 bases. Germline loops: CDR1 SEHNR, CDR2 FQNEAQ (reference sequence). This CDR3 comprises 14 residues. The full variable domain, completed using reference TRBV7-9 and TRBJ2-3, is DTGVSQNPRHKITKRGQNVTFRCDPISEHNRLYWYRQTLGQGPEFLTYFQNEAQLEKSRLLSDRFSAERPKGSFSTLEIQRTEQGDSAMYLCSTSGALSTDTQYFGPGTRLTVL.

The chain recombines TRBV11-2 with TRBJ2-5, with D perhaps matching TRBD2 (6 bases). Germline-derived CDR1 and CDR2 are SGHAT and FQNNGV. CDR3 length equals 15 residues. Trimming removed 2 bases at V and 4 bases at J, with 14 bases between. The CDR3 DNA reads TGTGCCAGCAGCTTAAACGCAGGAGCGGGAGAGACCCAGTACTTC. Its translation: CASSLNAGAGETQYF.

The V gene is TRBV18, the J gene TRBJ1-2, with D tentatively TRBD1 (5 bases). Germline CDR1 and CDR2: KGHSH and LQKENI. The CDR3 totals 15 residues. V lost 0 bases and J 5 bases, leaving 13 bases between the germline ends. The CDR3 region is CASSPPEAGRYGYTF. DNA of the CDR3: TGTGCCAGCTCACCACCCGAGGCAGGGAGGTATGGCTACACCTTC.

This chain links TRBV7-8 with TRBJ1-6; D is uncertain. Germline CDR1 is SGHVS and CDR2 is FQNEAQ. CDR3 length equals 18 residues. Trimming pared 1 base from V and 0 bases from J, leaving 13 bases between. CDR3 residues: CASSLGSAGSSYNSPLHF. DNA of the CDR3: TGTGCCAGCAGCTTAGGGTCGGCGGGGAGCTCCTATAATTCACCCCTCCACTTT.

The genes are TRBV5-1 and TRBJ1-2, with a weak D call TRBD1 (5 bases). V lost 4 bases to trimming and J lost 8 bases, with 15 bases between them. Germline CDR1 SGHRS, CDR2 YFSETQ. CDR3 length equals 13 residues. The CDR3 bases are TGCGCCAGCAGCCGAGAGGCGGGGGAAGGCTACACCTTC. It translates to CASSREAGEGYTF.

The chain links TRBV10-1 to TRBJ1-2, with D possibly being TRBD1 (6 bases). The CDR3 is 14 residues long. Germline values: CDR1 WNHNN, CDR2 SYGVQD (reference sequence). Trimming took 0 bases from V and 8 from J, leaving 13 bases between them. The CDR3 DNA reads TGCGCCAGCAGTGAGTCGGGGCGACAGGTCGGCTACACCTTC. Its protein is CASSESGRQVGYTF.

Worth noting for this clone: In the same sample, other DNA sequences code for this CDR3. The V call is TRBV18, the J call TRBJ2-7; TRBD1 aligns across 7 bases. The germline V gene encodes CDR1 KGHSH and CDR2 LQKENI. The CDR3 is made up of 15 amino acids. The V segment lost 2 bases and the J segment 0 bases; nucleotides outside the gene matches: 4. The CDR3 nucleotides read TGTGCCAGCTCACCAAGGGACAGCAGCTCCTACGAGCAGTACTTC. As protein: CASSPRDSSSYEQYF.

V usage is TRBV25-1 and J usage is TRBJ1-2; 8 bases line up with TRBD1. V was pared by 6 bases and J by 3 bases, with 9 bases of the junction left unmatched. Germline V gives CDR1 MGHDK, CDR2 SYGVNS. The CDR3 is 15 residues long. As DNA, the CDR3 is TGTGCCAGCAGCGGGACGGACAGGGTTGACTATGGCTACACCTTC. Protein product: CASSGTDRVDYGYTF.